The rows below give T cell receptor beta chains drawn from one sample of a study of T cells in Graves' hyperthyroidism and ophthalmopathy. TCRdb called the multiplex PCR reads again in MiXCR, with one record for every CDR3 protein. The sample carries fewer than 700,000 distinct CDR3 sequences, 17% recorded once. The sequenced sample consisted of blood. These receptors were collected from a woman younger than 30 with Graves' ophthalmopathy. Both conserved end residues are part of each CDR3. A D gene is named only where the DNA matches it firmly. Clone size is shown for a subset of rows, as once, few, many or a class of expanded clone.

abundance: NA; d_gene: NA; v_gene: TRBV4-1; j_gene: TRBJ1-6; len: 18; CDR3nt: TGCGCCAGCAGCCAAGTAAGGCCTGGGGAAATCCGAAATTCACCCCTCCACTTT; CDR3aa: CASSQVRPGEIRNSPLHF
abundance: NA; d_gene: TRBD2; v_gene: TRBV7-6; j_gene: TRBJ2-1; len: 18; CDR3nt: TGTGCCAGCAGCTTAGAAGCGGGGGGGCCGAGATCCTACAATGAGCAGTTCTTC; CDR3aa: CASSLEAGGPRSYNEQFF
abundance: NA; d_gene: NA; v_gene: TRBV4-1; j_gene: TRBJ1-4; len: 15; CDR3nt: TGCGCCAGCAGCCAAGTCGGAGGGTCTAATGAAAAACTGTTTTTT; CDR3aa: CASSQVGGSNEKLFF
abundance: medium-sized; d_gene: NA; v_gene: TRBV7-2; j_gene: TRBJ1-6; len: 14; CDR3nt: TGTGCCAGCAGCCCCGGACGGGATAATTCACCCCTCCACTTT; CDR3aa: CASSPGRDNSPLHF
abundance: few; d_gene: NA; v_gene: TRBV10-2; j_gene: TRBJ2-1; len: 13; CDR3nt: TGCGCCAGCAGTCAGGGTTGGAGCAATGAGCAGTTCTTC; CDR3aa: CASSQGWSNEQFF
abundance: many; d_gene: TRBD1; v_gene: TRBV7-8; j_gene: TRBJ2-3; len: 18; CDR3nt: TGTGCCAGCAGCTTAGGGGGTATCTGGACAGGGAATACAGATACGCAGTATTTT; CDR3aa: CASSLGGIWTGNTDTQYF
abundance: few; d_gene: NA; v_gene: TRBV3-1; j_gene: TRBJ1-4; len: 13; CDR3nt: TGTGCCAGCAGCCAACTTTTGTGTGAAAAACTGTTTTTT; CDR3aa: CASSQLLCEKLFF
abundance: many; d_gene: TRBD2; v_gene: TRBV7-9; j_gene: TRBJ2-7; len: 13; CDR3nt: TGTGCCAGCAGTTCTAGCGGCTCCTACGAGCAGTACTTC; CDR3aa: CASSSSGSYEQYF
abundance: many; d_gene: NA; v_gene: TRBV7-2; j_gene: TRBJ2-3; len: 15; CDR3nt: TGTGCCAGCAGCTTAGGTGGCGTAAGCACAGATACGCAGTATTTT; CDR3aa: CASSLGGVSTDTQYF
abundance: NA; d_gene: TRBD2; v_gene: TRBV20-1; j_gene: TRBJ2-7; len: 16; CDR3nt: TGCAGCGCCGCCGGGACTAGCGGAGGGCTTTCCTACGAGCAGTACTTC; CDR3aa: CSAAGTSGGLSYEQYF
abundance: many; d_gene: NA; v_gene: TRBV7-2; j_gene: TRBJ2-7; len: 13; CDR3nt: TGTGCCAGCAGCCCCCACGGAAGCTACGAGCAGTACTTC; CDR3aa: CASSPHGSYEQYF
abundance: few; d_gene: NA; v_gene: TRBV18; j_gene: TRBJ2-4; len: 16; CDR3nt: TGTGCCAGCTCACCAAGTTCTAGTATGGCCAAAAACATTCAGTACTTC; CDR3aa: CASSPSSSMAKNIQYF
abundance: many; d_gene: NA; v_gene: TRBV7-6; j_gene: TRBJ2-1; len: 13; CDR3nt: TGTGCCAGCAGCTCCGGAGGTTGGATTGAGCAGTTCTTC; CDR3aa: CASSSGGWIEQFF
abundance: NA; d_gene: NA; v_gene: TRBV4-1; j_gene: TRBJ2-1; len: 14; CDR3nt: TGCGCCAGCAGCCACCTCAGCGAGGGGAATGAGCAGTTCTTC; CDR3aa: CASSHLSEGNEQFF
abundance: many; d_gene: TRBD1; v_gene: TRBV7-8; j_gene: TRBJ2-2; len: 17; CDR3nt: TGTGCCAGCAGCTCTCCAAAGGACAGGGAATGGTCCGGGGAGCTGTTTTTT; CDR3aa: CASSSPKDREWSGELFF
abundance: many; d_gene: TRBD2; v_gene: TRBV3-1; j_gene: TRBJ2-5; len: 17; CDR3nt: TGTGCCAGCAGCCCGACTCATAGCGGGAGTATCGGCGAGACCCAGTACTTC; CDR3aa: CASSPTHSGSIGETQYF
abundance: many; d_gene: TRBD1; v_gene: TRBV28; j_gene: TRBJ1-1; len: 18; CDR3nt: TGTGCCAGCAGCGGCCATAGAGGGGGCTCATCCTTGAACACTGAAGCTTTCTTT; CDR3aa: CASSGHRGGSSLNTEAFF
abundance: many; d_gene: NA; v_gene: TRBV20-1; j_gene: TRBJ1-1; len: 13; CDR3nt: TGCAGTGCTAGAGATCCATTAAACACTGAAGCTTTCTTT; CDR3aa: CSARDPLNTEAFF
abundance: many; d_gene: NA; v_gene: TRBV7-8; j_gene: TRBJ2-3; len: 14; CDR3nt: TGTGCCAGCAGCATAGCGAGATGGGCAGATACGCAGTATTTT; CDR3aa: CASSIARWADTQYF
abundance: many; d_gene: TRBD1; v_gene: TRBV7-8; j_gene: TRBJ1-2; len: 17; CDR3nt: TGTGCCAGCAGCACAAGAAGGAGGGACAGCGAGAACTATGGCTACACCTTC; CDR3aa: CASSTRRRDSENYGYTF
abundance: many; d_gene: NA; v_gene: TRBV10-3; j_gene: TRBJ1-4; len: 15; CDR3nt: TGTGCCATCAGTGAAAGGGGTCAGGGGAATGAAAAACTGTTTTTT; CDR3aa: CAISERGQGNEKLFF
abundance: NA; d_gene: NA; v_gene: TRBV18; j_gene: TRBJ1-1; len: 15; CDR3nt: TGTGCCAGCTCACGACAGGTGGATATGGGAGAAGAAGCTTTCTTT; CDR3aa: CASSRQVDMGEEAFF
abundance: few; d_gene: NA; v_gene: TRBV4-1; j_gene: TRBJ1-5; len: 15; CDR3nt: TGCGCCAGCAGCCAAGACCCGGGCAACAATCGGCCCCAGCATTTT; CDR3aa: CASSQDPGNNRPQHF
abundance: many; d_gene: NA; v_gene: TRBV5-1; j_gene: TRBJ2-3; len: 13; CDR3nt: TGCGCCAGCAGCTTGGAGGGGTCGGATACGCAGTATTTT; CDR3aa: CASSLEGSDTQYF
abundance: many; d_gene: NA; v_gene: TRBV7-9; j_gene: TRBJ2-3; len: 15; CDR3nt: TGTGCCAGCAGCTTAGAGGGGGTTGGCACAGATACGCAGTATTTT; CDR3aa: CASSLEGVGTDTQYF
abundance: many; d_gene: NA; v_gene: TRBV20-1; j_gene: TRBJ2-3; len: 14; CDR3nt: TGCAGTGCTGGGGTGGGTTCTAGCACAGATACGCAGTATTTT; CDR3aa: CSAGVGSSTDTQYF
abundance: many; d_gene: TRBD2; v_gene: TRBV20-1; j_gene: TRBJ2-3; len: 15; CDR3nt: TGCAGTGCCCTCCTCGGGGGGGCTTATACAGATACGCAGTATTTT; CDR3aa: CSALLGGAYTDTQYF